This T cell receptor (beta chain) stems from a study of cytotoxic CD8 clonotypes in ibrutinib-treated CLL. Study background: Among patients, around 25 responded partially and 2 completely; approximately 14 then stayed remitted and around 12 progressed after median about 74 months. Specimens for response were gathered following a median around a year of therapy, spanning 6 to 36. Study-level points and caveats: Patients showed higher baseline clonality than age-matched healthy donors, and it tracked circulating CD8+ T-cell counts.

Cryopreserved PBMCs provided around 2 micrograms of genomic DNA for the TCR beta libraries. This clone was detected a few times. Antigen: not known. The table came from immunoSEQ multiplex PCR; TCRdb's copy has only in-frame clones and leaves some out. The table lists some 50,000 clones, about 50% of them singletons. V lost 2 bases and J 4 bases, leaving 12 bases between the germline ends. There are 14 residues in the CDR3. Germline CDR1 reads SGDLS; CDR2 reads YYNGEE. The sequence was collected from a human donor with chronic lymphocytic leukemia. Sample: PBMCs, taken after 24 months of ibrutinib treatment. This chain connects TRBV9 to TRBJ1-2, with D possibly matching TRBD1 (6 bases). CDR3 loop: CASSVGRGGYGYTF. In DNA, the CDR3 is TGTGCCAGCAGCGTGGGCAGGGGCGGCTATGGCTACACCTTC.